This paragraph covers one TCR beta chain sequence. Its antigen is not yet known. There are no base qualities to consult, and no much larger clone falls within one base. The library was produced with 5' RACE. Sequenced using an Illumina HiSeq 2500. A second PCR of about 6 to 12 cycles was performed with a sample-barcoded 5' primer and a J-beta primer mix. A template-switch 5' adaptor carrying 12 random nucleotides introduced a unique molecular identifier onto each TCR beta cDNA molecule. Each sample yielded at least 3 million CDR3-containing paired-end reads. First-strand cDNA was synthesized from all RNA with the Mint cDNA synthesis kit, primed by a TRBC-specific oligonucleotide. Following uracil-DNA glycosylase treatment, a first 18-cycle PCR with universal primers M1SS and BC2_uni_R was performed on all cDNA. The study's own analysis went as follows. Normalization of each sample was performed by random selection of 1 million high-quality reads, each carrying a distinct molecular identifier. Reads with shared molecular identifiers were discarded instead of being binned into consensus sequences. MiTCR, set to a Q25 quality threshold and the strictest error-elimination algorithm, was used for CDR3 identification, clonotype clustering and error correction. A nonparametric unseen species model with Euler transformation was used to estimate lower-bound total TCR beta diversity. TCRdb handled the public reads itself, with Q25 trimming in fastp and clone calling in MiXCR, and kept productive beta chains. Here each entry gathers all rows of one CDR3 protein and keeps the most common genes and DNA. TCRdb's processing, not the authors', yielded these V and J calls. A total of approximately 800,000 distinct CDR3 sequences appear in this sample, approximately 60% of them only once. Around 24% of the sample belongs to the ten largest clones.

Counted from cysteine to phenylalanine, this CDR3 has 16 amino acids. Only the CDR3 DNA stays, 48 bases, in frame from base 1. The germline V and J ends show losses of 0 bases and 6 bases respectively, and no gene match explains 2 bases of the junction. According to the germline V gene, CDR1 reads ENHRY and CDR2 reads SYGVKD. The data were obtained in a study of blood T cells in healthy people across ages (dated by TCRdb to the mid-2010s). Describing the broader study: In model experiments, template switching captured about one uniquely barcoded TCR beta cDNA molecule for every two T cells. For two donors (one aged 18 to 30 and one aged 80 or older), the study analyzed two additional independent replicas of 1 million unique cDNA reads from the same blood draw. Donors of different ages were randomly distributed across sequencing lanes to avoid experimental bias. The donors were split into four age groups: young (average approximately 16 years), middle-aged (roughly 39), aged (approximately 60) and long-lived (roughly 86). Age-related changes in TCR beta repertoire diversity were measured in the study by deep sequencing normalized with unique cDNA molecular identifiers.

Broad study findings and their caveats: Because the CMV infection status of the donors was unknown, age-related changes in expanded clonotypes may potentially have been confounded. Estimates of total diversity from one million sequenced T cells were regarded as lower bounds and underestimates. Compared with the aged group, the long-lived group had more naive CD4+ T cells, fewer expanded clones and increased TCR diversity, suggesting age selection. A strong correlation was found between observed TCR beta diversity and the percentage of naive T cells measured by flow cytometry. Observed TCR beta diversity per million T cells fell roughly linearly with age, and a significant reduction was already apparent by age roughly 41. Because profiling used bulk unsorted PBMCs, naive and antigen-experienced compartments could not be compared conclusively.

The 39 donors, aged roughly 6 to 95 years, were systemically healthy Caucasian individuals from Russia. Each donor gave roughly 9 milliliters of peripheral blood, drawn into EDTA-treated Vacutainer tubes. Ficoll-Paque density-gradient centrifugation was used to isolate PBMCs, with at least 6.5 million per sample. Trizol reagent was used to extract total RNA from the PBMCs, yielding at least 6 micrograms per sample. Naive CD45RAhigh/CD27high T cell percentages were measured by flow cytometry on a PBMC aliquot from every donor. The source of this sequence is a man in his forties in good health. The V and J genes are TRBV10-3 and TRBJ2-1; the junction holds 13 bases that match TRBD2. Sequencing input: blood. The CDR3 region: CAISESTSGGANEQFF. The DNA sequence is as follows: TGTGCCATCAGTGAGTCAACTAGCGGGGGGGCCAATGAGCAGTTCTTC.